What follows is one T cell receptor (beta chain) and its context. Its antigen is currently unknown. V was trimmed by 7 bases and J by 5 bases, leaving 21 bases between them. Germline values: CDR1 MDHEN, CDR2 SYDVKM. This CDR3 has 15 residues. The data originate from a study of T cell responses to AZD1222 COVID-19 vaccine. Study conclusions and caveats: When two AZD1222 doses had been given, Spike-specific TCR breadth and depth rose.

Generated by immunoSEQ multiplex PCR, the TCRdb table keeps only in-frame clones and is missing some. Of over 100,000 clones listed, about 80% are singletons. The TCR was taken from an adult in good health. Specimen: peripheral blood, collected on day 0 of AZD1222 vaccination. The gene calls are TRBV28 and TRBJ2-7, with D perhaps being TRBD1 or TRBD2 (6 bases each). The CDR3: CASMGSWGRDNEQYF. In DNA form, the CDR3 reads TGTGCCAGCATGGGTTCGTGGGGGCGGGATAACGAGCAGTACTTC.